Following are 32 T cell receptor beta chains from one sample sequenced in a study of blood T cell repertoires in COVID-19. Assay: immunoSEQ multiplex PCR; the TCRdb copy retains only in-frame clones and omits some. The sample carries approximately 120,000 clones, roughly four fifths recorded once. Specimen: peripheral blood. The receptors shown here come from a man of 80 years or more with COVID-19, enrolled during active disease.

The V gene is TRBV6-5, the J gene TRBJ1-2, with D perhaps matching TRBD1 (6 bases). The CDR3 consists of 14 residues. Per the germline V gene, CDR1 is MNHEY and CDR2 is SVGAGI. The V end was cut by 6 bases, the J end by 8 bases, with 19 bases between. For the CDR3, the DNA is TGTGCCAGCAGGCGACAGGATTGGTCGGGCGGCTACACCTTC. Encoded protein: CASRRQDWSGGYTF.

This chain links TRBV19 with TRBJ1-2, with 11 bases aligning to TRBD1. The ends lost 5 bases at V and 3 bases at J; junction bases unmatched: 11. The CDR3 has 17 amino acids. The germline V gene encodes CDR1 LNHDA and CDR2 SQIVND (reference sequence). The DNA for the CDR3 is TGTGCCAGTAGTCCTCGGACAGGGGGCTTTAAGGACTATGGCTACACCTTC. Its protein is CASSPRTGGFKDYGYTF.

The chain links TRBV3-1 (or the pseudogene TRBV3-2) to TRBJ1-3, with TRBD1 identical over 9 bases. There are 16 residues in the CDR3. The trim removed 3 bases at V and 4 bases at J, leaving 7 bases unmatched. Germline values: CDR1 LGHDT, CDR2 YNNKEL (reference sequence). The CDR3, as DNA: TGTGCCAGCAGCCAGAGGACAGGGGAGGGCGGAAACACCATATATTTT. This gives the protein CASSQRTGEGGNTIYF.

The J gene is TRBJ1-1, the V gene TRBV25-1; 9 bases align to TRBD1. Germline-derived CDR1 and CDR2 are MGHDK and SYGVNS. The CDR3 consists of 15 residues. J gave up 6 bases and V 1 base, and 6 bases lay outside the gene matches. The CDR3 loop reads CASSELGQGMAEAFF. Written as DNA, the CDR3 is TGTGCCAGCAGTGAATTAGGACAGGGGATGGCTGAAGCTTTCTTT.

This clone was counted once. The CDR3 nucleotides are TGCGCCAGCAGCTTGGGGGCAGATGAAAAACTGTTTTTT. This translates into CASSLGADEKLFF. This chain connects TRBV5-1 to TRBJ1-4; D gene uncertain. Germline CDR1 reads SGHRS; CDR2 reads YFSETQ. Trimming took off 0 bases at V and 6 bases at J, with 6 bases between the two ends. The length of the CDR3 is 13 residues.

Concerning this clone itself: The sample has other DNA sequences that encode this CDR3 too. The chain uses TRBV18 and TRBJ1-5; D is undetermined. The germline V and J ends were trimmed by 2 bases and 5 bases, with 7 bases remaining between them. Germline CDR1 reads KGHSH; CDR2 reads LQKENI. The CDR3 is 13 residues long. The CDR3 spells CASSPGRDQPQHF. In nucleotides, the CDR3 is TGTGCCAGCTCACCAGGGCGAGATCAGCCCCAGCATTTT.

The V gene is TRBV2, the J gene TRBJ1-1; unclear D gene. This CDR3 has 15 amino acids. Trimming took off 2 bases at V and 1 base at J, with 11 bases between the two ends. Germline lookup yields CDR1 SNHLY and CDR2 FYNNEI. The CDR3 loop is CASSEQPAGNTEAFF. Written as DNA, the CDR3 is TGTGCCAGCAGTGAACAGCCCGCGGGGAACACTGAAGCTTTCTTT.

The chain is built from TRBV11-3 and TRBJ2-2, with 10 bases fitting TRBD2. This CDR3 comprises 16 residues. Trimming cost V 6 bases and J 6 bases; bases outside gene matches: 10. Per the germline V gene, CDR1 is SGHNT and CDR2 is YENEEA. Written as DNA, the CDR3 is TGTGCCAGCAGTCTAGCGGGAGCCCCGAGGGCCGGGGAGCTGTTTTTT. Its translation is CASSLAGAPRAGELFF.

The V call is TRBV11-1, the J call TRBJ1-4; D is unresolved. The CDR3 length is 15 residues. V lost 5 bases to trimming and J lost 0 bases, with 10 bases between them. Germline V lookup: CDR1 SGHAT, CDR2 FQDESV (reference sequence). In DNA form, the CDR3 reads TGTGCCAGCAGCCTCAGACTTGCAACTAATGAAAAACTGTTTTTT. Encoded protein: CASSLRLATNEKLFF.

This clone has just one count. The CDR3, as DNA: TGTGCCAGCAGTCAAAGCGGGAGAACCTACAATGAGCAGTTCTTC. Translated, it gives CASSQSGRTYNEQFF. This chain links TRBV5-8 with TRBJ2-1; 8 nucleotides match TRBD2. The germline V gene has CDR1 SGHTS and CDR2 YDEGEE. The junction had 6 bases not matched to a gene; V was cut back by 5 bases and J by 2 bases. The CDR3 is 15 residues long.

In DNA, the CDR3 is TGTGCCTGGAGTTCAGGGCCCCGACAGCCCCAGCATTTT. Translation gives CAWSSGPRQPQHF. The chain recombines TRBV30 with TRBJ1-5; maybe TRBD1 (5 bases). Germline CDR1 is GTSNPN and CDR2 is SVGIG (reference sequence). The ends were cut back, 2 bases at V and 7 bases at J, with 12 bases in the middle. The length of the CDR3 is 13 residues. Full variable domain (outside the CDR3, taken from reference TRBV30 and TRBJ1-5): SQTIHQWPATLVQPVGSPLSLECTVEGTSNPNLYWYRQAAGRGLQLLFYSVGIGQISSEVPQNLSASRPQDRQFILSSKKLLLSDSGFYLCAWSSGPRQPQHFGDGTRLSIL.

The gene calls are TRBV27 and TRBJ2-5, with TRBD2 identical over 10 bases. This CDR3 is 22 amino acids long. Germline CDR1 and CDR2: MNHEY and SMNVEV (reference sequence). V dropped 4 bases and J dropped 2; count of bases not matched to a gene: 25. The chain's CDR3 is CASSSLPDTIKREGPFQETQYF. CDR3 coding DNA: TGTGCCAGCAGTTCCCTCCCCGACACCATCAAGCGGGAGGGCCCCTTTCAAGAGACCCAGTACTTC.

The CDR3 coding sequence is TGCAGCGCTGTTTCGGGTGGAAACACCATATATTTT. It is translated as CSAVSGGNTIYF. The chain is built from TRBV29-1 and TRBJ1-3; no clear D. Germline CDR1 and CDR2: SQVTM and ANQGSEA. V was shortened by 7 bases and J by 3 bases, with 10 bases between the two germline ends. The CDR3 spans 12 residues. Full variable domain (missing parts from reference TRBV29-1 and TRBJ1-3): SAVISQKPSRDICQRGTSLTIQCQVDSQVTMMFWYRQQPGQSLTLIATANQGSEATYESGFVIDKFPISRPNLTFSTLTVSNMSPEDSSIYLCSAVSGGNTIYFGEGSWLTVV.

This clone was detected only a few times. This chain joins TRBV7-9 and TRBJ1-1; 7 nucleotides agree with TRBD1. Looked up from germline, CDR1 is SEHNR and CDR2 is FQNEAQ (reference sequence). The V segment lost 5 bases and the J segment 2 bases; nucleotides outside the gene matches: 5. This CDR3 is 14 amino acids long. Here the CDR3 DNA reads TGTGCCAGCAGCGAGGGGGCTGGCAACACTGAAGCTTTCTTT. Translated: CASSEGAGNTEAFF. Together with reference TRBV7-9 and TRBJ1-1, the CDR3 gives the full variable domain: DTGVSQNPRHKITKRGQNVTFRCDPISEHNRLYWYRQTLGQGPEFLTYFQNEAQLEKSRLLSDRFSAERPKGSFSTLEIQRTEQGDSAMYLCASSEGAGNTEAFFGQGTRLTVV.

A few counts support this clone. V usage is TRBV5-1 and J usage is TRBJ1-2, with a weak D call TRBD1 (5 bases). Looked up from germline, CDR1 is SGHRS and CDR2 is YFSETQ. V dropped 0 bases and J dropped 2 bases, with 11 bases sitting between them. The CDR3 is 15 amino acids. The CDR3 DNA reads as TGCGCCAGCAGCTTGGTAAGGGGAGGGAACTATGGCTACACCTTC. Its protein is CASSLVRGGNYGYTF.

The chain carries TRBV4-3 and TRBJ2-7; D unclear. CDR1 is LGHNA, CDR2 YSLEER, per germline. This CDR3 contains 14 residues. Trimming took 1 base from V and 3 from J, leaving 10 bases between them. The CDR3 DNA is TGCGCCAGCAGCCAAGTTGTATCCCGCTACGAGCAGTACTTC. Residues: CASSQVVSRYEQYF.

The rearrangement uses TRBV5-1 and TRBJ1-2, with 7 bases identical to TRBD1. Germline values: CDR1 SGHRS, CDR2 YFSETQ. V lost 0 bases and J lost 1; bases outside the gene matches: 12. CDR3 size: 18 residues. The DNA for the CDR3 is TGCGCCAGCAGCTTGGGACAGGGCACCATTACCTATAACTATGGCTACACCTTC. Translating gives CASSLGQGTITYNYGYTF.

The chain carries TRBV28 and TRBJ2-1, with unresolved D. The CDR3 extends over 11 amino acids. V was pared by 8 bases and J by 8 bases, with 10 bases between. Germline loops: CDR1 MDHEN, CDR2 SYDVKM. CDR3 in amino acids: CASLYQDEQFF. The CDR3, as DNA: TGTGCCAGCTTATATCAGGATGAGCAGTTCTTC.

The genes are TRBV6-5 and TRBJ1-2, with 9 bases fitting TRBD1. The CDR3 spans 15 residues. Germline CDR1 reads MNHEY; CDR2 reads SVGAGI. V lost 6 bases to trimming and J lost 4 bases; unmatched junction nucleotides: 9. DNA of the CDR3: TGTGCCAGCAGCACAACGGACAGGGGCGTCTATGGCTACACCTTC. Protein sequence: CASSTTDRGVYGYTF.

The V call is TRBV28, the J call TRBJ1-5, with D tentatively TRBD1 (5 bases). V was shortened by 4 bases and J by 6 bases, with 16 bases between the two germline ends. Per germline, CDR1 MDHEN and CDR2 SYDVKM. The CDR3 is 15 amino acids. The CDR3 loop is CASSSLRVMGQPQHF. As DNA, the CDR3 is TGTGCCAGCAGTTCCCTCAGGGTGATGGGTCAGCCCCAGCATTTT.

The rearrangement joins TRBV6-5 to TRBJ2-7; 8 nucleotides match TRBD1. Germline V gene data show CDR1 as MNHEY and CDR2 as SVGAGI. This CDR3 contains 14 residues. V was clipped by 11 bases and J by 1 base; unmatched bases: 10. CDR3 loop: CACIITGGSYEQYF. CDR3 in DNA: TGTGCCTGCATTATCACAGGGGGATCCTACGAGCAGTACTTC.

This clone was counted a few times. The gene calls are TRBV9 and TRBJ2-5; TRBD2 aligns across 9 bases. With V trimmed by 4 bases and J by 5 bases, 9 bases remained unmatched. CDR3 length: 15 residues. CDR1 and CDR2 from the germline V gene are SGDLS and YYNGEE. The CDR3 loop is CASSIAGLAYETQYF. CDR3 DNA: TGTGCCAGCAGCATAGCGGGACTAGCCTACGAGACCCAGTACTTC.

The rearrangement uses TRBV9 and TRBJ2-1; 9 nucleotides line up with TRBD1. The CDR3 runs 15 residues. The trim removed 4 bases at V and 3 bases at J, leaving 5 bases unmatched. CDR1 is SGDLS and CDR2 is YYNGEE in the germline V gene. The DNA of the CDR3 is TGTGCCAGCAGCCCGGGACAGGGATTCTACAATGAGCAGTTCTTC. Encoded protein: CASSPGQGFYNEQFF. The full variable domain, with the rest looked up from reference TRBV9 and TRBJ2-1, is DSGVTQTPKHLITATGQRVTLRCSPRSGDLSVYWYQQSLDQGLQFLIQYYNGEERAKGNILERFSAQQFPDLHSELNLSSLELGDSALYFCASSPGQGFYNEQFFGPGTRLTVL.

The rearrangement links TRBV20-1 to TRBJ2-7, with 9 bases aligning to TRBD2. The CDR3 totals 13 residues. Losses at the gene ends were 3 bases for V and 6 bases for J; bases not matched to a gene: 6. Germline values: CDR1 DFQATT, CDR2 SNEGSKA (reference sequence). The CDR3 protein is CSASRASGVEQYF. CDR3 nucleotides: TGCAGTGCTAGTCGTGCTAGCGGGGTCGAGCAGTACTTC.

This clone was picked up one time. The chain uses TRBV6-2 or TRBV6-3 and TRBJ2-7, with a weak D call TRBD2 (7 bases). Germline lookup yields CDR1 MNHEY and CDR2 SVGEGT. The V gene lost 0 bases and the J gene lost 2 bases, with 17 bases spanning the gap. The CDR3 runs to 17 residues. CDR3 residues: CASSYSPGERETYEQYF. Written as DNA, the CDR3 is TGTGCCAGCAGTTACTCCCCAGGGGAGCGGGAAACCTACGAGCAGTACTTC.

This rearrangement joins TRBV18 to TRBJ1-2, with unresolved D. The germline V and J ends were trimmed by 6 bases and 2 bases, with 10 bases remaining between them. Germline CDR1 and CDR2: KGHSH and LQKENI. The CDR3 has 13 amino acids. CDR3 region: CASSETGNYGYTF. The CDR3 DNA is TGTGCCAGCTCCGAGACTGGGAACTATGGCTACACCTTC.

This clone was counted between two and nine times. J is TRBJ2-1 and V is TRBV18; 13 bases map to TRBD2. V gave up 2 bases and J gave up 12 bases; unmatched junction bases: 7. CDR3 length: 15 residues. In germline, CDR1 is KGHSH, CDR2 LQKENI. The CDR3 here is CASSPRGTSGRGQFF. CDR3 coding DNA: TGTGCCAGCTCACCAAGAGGAACTAGCGGGAGGGGGCAGTTCTTC.

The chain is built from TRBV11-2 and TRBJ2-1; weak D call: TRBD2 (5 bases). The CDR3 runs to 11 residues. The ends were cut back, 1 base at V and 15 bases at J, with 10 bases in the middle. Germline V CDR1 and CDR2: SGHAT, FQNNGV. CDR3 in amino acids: CASSLARERFF. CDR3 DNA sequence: TGTGCCAGCAGCTTAGCCCGGGAACGGTTCTTC.

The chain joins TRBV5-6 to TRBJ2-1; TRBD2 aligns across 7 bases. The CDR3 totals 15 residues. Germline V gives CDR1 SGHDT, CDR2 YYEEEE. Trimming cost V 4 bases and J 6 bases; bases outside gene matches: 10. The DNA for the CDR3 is TGTGCCAGCAGCCAATCGGCGGGAGAGATCAATGAGCAGTTCTTC. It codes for CASSQSAGEINEQFF.

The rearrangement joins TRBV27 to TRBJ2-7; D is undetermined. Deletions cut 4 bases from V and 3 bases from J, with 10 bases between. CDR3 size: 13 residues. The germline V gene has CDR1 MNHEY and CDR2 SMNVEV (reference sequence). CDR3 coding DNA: TGTGCCAGCAGTTACAGCCAACTCTACGAGCAGTACTTC. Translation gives CASSYSQLYEQYF.

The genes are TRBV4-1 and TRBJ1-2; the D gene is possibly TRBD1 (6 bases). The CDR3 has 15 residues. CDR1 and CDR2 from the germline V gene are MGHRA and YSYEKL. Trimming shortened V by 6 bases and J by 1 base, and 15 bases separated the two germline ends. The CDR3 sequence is CASSRRQDINYGYTF. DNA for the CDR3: TGCGCCAGCAGTCGGAGACAGGATATTAACTATGGCTACACCTTC.

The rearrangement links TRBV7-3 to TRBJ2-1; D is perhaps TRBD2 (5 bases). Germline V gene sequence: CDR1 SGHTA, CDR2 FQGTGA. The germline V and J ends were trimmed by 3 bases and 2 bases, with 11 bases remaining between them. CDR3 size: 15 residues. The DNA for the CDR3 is TGTGCCAGCAGCTTTGAAGGTAGCGCCTACAATGAGCAGTTCTTC. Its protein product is CASSFEGSAYNEQFF.